A selection of T cell receptor beta chains follows, all from one sample in a study of blood T cells in healthy people across ages. TCRdb re-called the 5' RACE reads through MiXCR, storing one row per CDR3 protein. The sample contains 780,000 or so distinct CDR3 sequences, around half of which appear only once. Source material: blood. Receptor source: a man older than 75 in good health. The CDR3 runs from the conserved cysteine through the conserved F or W. The order of the fields is V gene, clone size, J gene, D gene, CDR3 DNA, CDR3 protein. A D gene is named only where the DNA matches it firmly. Clone size is stated in some rows and not others, as once, few, many or a class when expanded.

v_gene: TRBV29-1; abundance: once; j_gene: TRBJ1-2; d_gene: .; CDR3nt: TGCAGCGTTGTTGTACTCCGGGACATCTACAGCTATGGCTACACCTTC; CDR3aa: CSVVVLRDIYSYGYTF
v_gene: TRBV28; abundance: .; j_gene: TRBJ2-5; d_gene: TRBD1; CDR3nt: TGTGCCAGCAGTGCGCCGGACAGGGGGCGCGAGACCCAGTACTTC; CDR3aa: CASSAPDRGRETQYF
v_gene: TRBV6-1; abundance: .; j_gene: TRBJ2-7; d_gene: .; CDR3nt: TGTGCCAGCCTGCGGGTCTCGACCTACGAGCAGTACTTC; CDR3aa: CASLRVSTYEQYF
v_gene: TRBV5-1; abundance: .; j_gene: TRBJ1-6; d_gene: .; CDR3nt: TGCGCCAGCAGAGGTCTGGTTGTCGATTCACCCCCCCACTTT; CDR3aa: CASRGLVVDSPPHF
v_gene: TRBV5-1; abundance: few; j_gene: TRBJ2-1; d_gene: .; CDR3nt: TGCGCCAGCAGCTTGGAAGGACAGGAGCAGTTCTTC; CDR3aa: CASSLEGQEQFF
v_gene: TRBV7-2; abundance: few; j_gene: TRBJ2-7; d_gene: .; CDR3nt: TGTGCCAGCGGGCAGGCCTACGAGCAGTACTTC; CDR3aa: CASGQAYEQYF
v_gene: TRBV10-3; abundance: .; j_gene: TRBJ1-1; d_gene: TRBD1; CDR3nt: TGTGCCATCAGGGGGACAGGGACGCTGACTGAAGCTTTCTTT; CDR3aa: CAIRGTGTLTEAFF
v_gene: TRBV10-3; abundance: .; j_gene: TRBJ2-5; d_gene: .; CDR3nt: TGTGCCATCAGTGAGTTTCGTGTTTTTGACAAGACAGGGACCCAGTACTTC; CDR3aa: CAISEFRVFDKTGTQYF
v_gene: TRBV12-3/TRBV12-4; abundance: .; j_gene: TRBJ2-7; d_gene: TRBD1; CDR3nt: TGTGCCAGCAGCCCGACAGGGGCCACCTACGAGCAGTACTTC; CDR3aa: CASSPTGATYEQYF
v_gene: TRBV28; abundance: .; j_gene: TRBJ1-6; d_gene: TRBD1; CDR3nt: TGTGCCAGCAGTTCCCTCGGCCTTCAGGACAGGGTCAGACCAAATTCACCCCTCCACTTT; CDR3aa: CASSSLGLQDRVRPNSPLHF
v_gene: TRBV27; abundance: .; j_gene: TRBJ1-2; d_gene: .; CDR3nt: TGTGCCAGCAGCAATCCAGGGGAGGGCTACACCTTC; CDR3aa: CASSNPGEGYTF
v_gene: TRBV6-2/TRBV6-3; abundance: few; j_gene: TRBJ2-2; d_gene: .; CDR3nt: TGTGCTAGCAGCCGCCTCGTTATATCTGCCGGGGAGCTGTTTTTT; CDR3aa: CASSRLVISAGELFF
v_gene: TRBV27; abundance: .; j_gene: TRBJ2-7; d_gene: TRBD1; CDR3nt: TGTGCCAGCAGTTTACTTGGGACAGCTTCCTACGAGCAGTACTTC; CDR3aa: CASSLLGTASYEQYF
v_gene: TRBV9; abundance: .; j_gene: TRBJ1-2; d_gene: TRBD1; CDR3nt: TGTGCCAGCAGCTTTTCCCGTGACAGGGGTACCTATGGCTACACCTTC; CDR3aa: CASSFSRDRGTYGYTF
v_gene: TRBV2; abundance: .; j_gene: TRBJ2-1; d_gene: TRBD2; CDR3nt: TGTGCCAGCAGGGAGACTAGCGGGGGGCAGTTCTTC; CDR3aa: CASRETSGGQFF
v_gene: TRBV2; abundance: few; j_gene: TRBJ2-2; d_gene: .; CDR3nt: TGTGCCAGCAGTGAAGAGGCGAACACCGGGGAGCTGTTTTTT; CDR3aa: CASSEEANTGELFF